One sample yielded the 20 T cell receptor beta chains listed below, sequenced in a study of T cell repertoires in cytomegalovirus infection. TCRdb reprocessed the reads with MiXCR, giving one entry per CDR3 protein. The sample lists approximately 490,000 distinct CDR3 sequences, 10% to 12% occurring once. The sample was PBMCs. The source of these receptors is a human donor in good health (CMV status not recorded). Some clones in this sample may be carry-over from other donors' samples.

This chain connects TRBV20-1 to TRBJ1-6; 9 positions agree with TRBD1. Looked up from germline, CDR1 is DFQATT and CDR2 is SNEGSKA (reference sequence). Unmatched junction bases numbered 11, after V lost 7 bases and J lost 7 bases. The CDR3 has 15 amino acids. The CDR3 loop reads CSVGAGTGINSPLHF. As DNA, the CDR3 is TGCAGTGTTGGAGCTGGGACAGGGATCAATTCACCCCTCCACTTT.

This sequence joins TRBV10-2 and TRBJ2-1; 8 bases are a match to TRBD1. Germline-derived CDR1 and CDR2 are WSHSY and SAAADI. Trimming cost V 2 bases and J 5 bases; bases outside gene matches: 8. There are 16 residues in the CDR3. The CDR3 DNA reads TGCGCCAGCAGTGAGCCGACCCCGGGACAGGACAATGAGCAGTTCTTC. It is translated as CASSEPTPGQDNEQFF.

The V and J genes are TRBV12-3 or TRBV12-4 and TRBJ1-1; no definite D call. The CDR3 is 12 amino acids. Trimming took off 7 bases at V and 5 bases at J, with 11 bases between the two ends. Written as DNA, the CDR3 is TGTGCCAGCACCCTCGGACGGACTGAAGCTTTCTTT. Its protein product is CASTLGRTEAFF.

This clonotype appeared many times. This CDR3 reads CASREDTEAFF. The CDR3 coding sequence is TGTGCCAGCAGAGAGGACACTGAAGCTTTCTTT. The chain recombines TRBV10-3 with TRBJ1-1; D gene unclear. This CDR3 contains 11 residues. V dropped 10 bases and J dropped 3 bases, with 9 bases sitting between them. Germline-derived CDR1 and CDR2 are ENHRY and SYGVKD.

V usage is TRBV10-3 and J usage is TRBJ2-3; D not certain. V was clipped by 5 bases and J by 4 bases, with 7 bases between them. Looked up from germline, CDR1 is ENHRY and CDR2 is SYGVKD. The CDR3 runs 12 residues. The CDR3 is CAISLEADTQYF. CDR3 in DNA: TGTGCCATCAGTCTAGAAGCAGATACGCAGTATTTT.

Ten or more counts support this clonotype. The chain joins TRBV12-3 or TRBV12-4 to TRBJ2-1; 8 bases agree with TRBD2. Unmatched junction bases numbered 3, after V lost 7 bases and J lost 7 bases. The CDR3 length is 12 residues. This chain's CDR3 is CASNGRENEQFF. CDR3 nucleotide sequence: TGTGCCAGCAACGGGAGGGAGAATGAGCAGTTCTTC.

This clonotype has a count of ten or more. The chain uses TRBV27 and TRBJ2-7; the match to TRBD2 covers 13 bases. The CDR3 is made up of 16 amino acids. Per germline, CDR1 MNHEY and CDR2 SMNVEV (reference sequence). After removal of 3 bases from V and 3 bases from J, the junction contained 5 bases not matched to a gene. CDR3 loop: CASSFTRLAGGYEQYF. The CDR3, as DNA: TGTGCCAGCAGTTTTACCCGACTAGCGGGAGGCTACGAGCAGTACTTC.

This clonotype was found many times. The V call is TRBV3-1, the J call TRBJ1-2; TRBD1 matches at 10 bases. The V gene's germline CDR1 is LGHDT and CDR2 YNNKEL (reference sequence). The J segment lost 8 bases and the V segment lost 3 bases, leaving 12 bases of the junction unmatched. The CDR3 length is 16 residues. The CDR3 loop is CASSHSPGTGDGGYTF. CDR3 in DNA: TGTGCCAGCAGCCACTCTCCCGGGACAGGGGATGGAGGCTACACCTTC.

This clonotype was seen repeatedly, ten times or more. The chain recombines TRBV27 with TRBJ1-6, with 9 bases matching TRBD1. The CDR3 is 15 amino acids. CDR1 and CDR2 (germline): MNHEY, SMNVEV (reference sequence). With V trimmed by 5 bases and J by 7 bases, 6 bases remained unmatched. The DNA of the CDR3 is TGTGCCAGCAGTACTTCCACAGGGGGCAATTCACCCCTCCACTTT. Residues: CASSTSTGGNSPLHF.

This clonotype has more than one count but fewer than ten. The genes are TRBV7-9 and TRBJ2-5, with 8 bases fitting TRBD1. Germline V lookup: CDR1 SEHNR, CDR2 FQNEAQ (reference sequence). V lost 6 bases and J lost 8; bases outside the gene matches: 11. The CDR3 covers 14 residues. The CDR3 sequence is CASRSEQGVRTQYF. As DNA, the CDR3 is TGTGCCAGCAGGTCCGAACAGGGGGTAAGAACCCAGTACTTC.

This clonotype occurred many times. The chain carries TRBV7-9 and TRBJ1-1; D unresolved. CDR1 is SEHNR, CDR2 FQNEAQ, per germline (reference sequence). Trimming pared 8 bases from V and 5 bases from J, leaving 18 bases between. The CDR3 loop spans 14 amino acids. CDR3 sequence: CASRSPVINTEAFF. DNA of the CDR3: TGTGCCAGCCGTAGTCCAGTCATCAATACTGAAGCTTTCTTT.

This clonotype was recorded many times. The J gene is TRBJ2-3, the V gene TRBV7-9; TRBD1 matches at 11 bases. This CDR3 has 16 residues. V was clipped by 1 base and J by 4 bases; unmatched bases: 4. Germline CDR1 and CDR2: SEHNR and FQNEAQ (reference sequence). CDR3 protein: CASSLDPGQGADTQYF. The DNA of the CDR3 is TGTGCCAGCAGCTTAGACCCGGGACAGGGGGCAGATACGCAGTATTTT. The full variable domain, its missing parts supplied by reference TRBV7-9 and TRBJ2-3, is DTGVSQNPRHKITKRGQNVTFRCDPISEHNRLYWYRQTLGQGPEFLTYFQNEAQLEKSRLLSDRFSAERPKGSFSTLEIQRTEQGDSAMYLCASSLDPGQGADTQYFGPGTRLTVL.

This clonotype has a count of ten or more. V is TRBV11-2 and J is TRBJ2-3; D ambiguous. The CDR3 has 11 amino acids. Trimming removed 3 bases at V and 8 bases at J, with 6 bases between. Germline values: CDR1 SGHAT, CDR2 FQNNGV. The CDR3 bases are TGTGCCAGCAGCTTTTTGAGTACGCAGTATTTT. It yields the protein CASSFLSTQYF.

CDR3 in amino acids: CSATSGTGYNEQFF. The CDR3 DNA follows: TGCAGTGCTACCTCCGGGACAGGGTACAATGAGCAGTTCTTC. The chain couples TRBV20-1 to TRBJ2-1; 9 bases agree with TRBD1. CDR1 DFQATT and CDR2 SNEGSKA come from the germline V gene (reference sequence). The CDR3 is 14 residues long. The junction had 5 bases not matched to a gene; V was cut back by 4 bases and J by 4 bases.

This clonotype was detected ten times or more. This chain connects TRBV11-2 to TRBJ2-1; 8 nucleotides line up with TRBD2. Germline CDR1 reads SGHAT; CDR2 reads FQNNGV. The CDR3 consists of 14 residues. Unmatched junction bases numbered 7, after V lost 8 bases and J lost 4 bases. The CDR3, as DNA: TGTGCCAGCGGGGATAGCGGGACGTACAATGAGCAGTTCTTC. This encodes CASGDSGTYNEQFF.

This clonotype was picked up many times. The chain is built from TRBV12-3 or TRBV12-4 and TRBJ2-3; 7 bases align to TRBD1. This CDR3 comprises 14 residues. Losses at the gene ends were 4 bases for V and 2 bases for J; bases not matched to a gene: 3. The CDR3 here is CASSYRGLTDTQYF. For the CDR3, the DNA is TGTGCCAGCAGTTATAGGGGGCTCACAGATACGCAGTATTTT.

This clonotype was counted ten times or more. This sequence joins TRBV5-1 and TRBJ1-2, with TRBD1 identical over 7 bases. The V gene's germline CDR1 is SGHRS and CDR2 YFSETQ. The CDR3 loop spans 14 amino acids. Trimming at V came to 4 bases and at J to 3 bases, leaving 6 bases not matched to a gene. CDR3 region: CASSQGQEDYGYTF. Written as DNA, the CDR3 is TGCGCCAGCAGCCAAGGACAGGAAGACTATGGCTACACCTTC. Looking up the rest from reference TRBV5-1 and TRBJ1-2 gives the full variable domain: KAGVTQTPRYLIKTRGQQVTLSCSPISGHRSVSWYQQTPGQGLQFLFEYFSETQRNKGNFPGRFSGRQFSNSRSEMNVSTLELGDSALYLCASSQGQEDYGYTFGSGTRLTVV.

This clonotype was detected a few times. This rearrangement joins TRBV5-6 to TRBJ2-3; unclear D gene. The V end was cut by 1 base, the J end by 4 bases, with 7 bases between. Germline CDR1 and CDR2: SGHDT and YYEEEE. The CDR3 has 13 residues. CDR3 in DNA: TGTGCCAGCAGCTTGAGGGAAGCAGATACGCAGTATTTT. It encodes CASSLREADTQYF.

The chain combines TRBV12-3 or TRBV12-4 with TRBJ1-2, with TRBD1 matching 7 bases. There are 13 residues in the CDR3. The V segment lost 6 bases and the J segment 8 bases; nucleotides outside the gene matches: 9. The CDR3 loop is CASSDRVEEGYTF. The CDR3 DNA is TGTGCCAGCAGCGACAGGGTTGAGGAGGGCTACACCTTC.

This clonotype was found many times. The chain employs TRBV4-1 and TRBJ2-1; possibly TRBD1 for D (5 bases). Germline V gene sequence: CDR1 MGHRA, CDR2 YSYEKL. With 0 bases removed from V and 10 bases from J, the gap between germline ends came to 16 bases. The CDR3 has 15 residues. CDR3 coding DNA: TGCGCCAGCAGCCAAGAGCAGGGCCACTTTGGAGAGCAGTTCTTC. It yields the protein CASSQEQGHFGEQFF.